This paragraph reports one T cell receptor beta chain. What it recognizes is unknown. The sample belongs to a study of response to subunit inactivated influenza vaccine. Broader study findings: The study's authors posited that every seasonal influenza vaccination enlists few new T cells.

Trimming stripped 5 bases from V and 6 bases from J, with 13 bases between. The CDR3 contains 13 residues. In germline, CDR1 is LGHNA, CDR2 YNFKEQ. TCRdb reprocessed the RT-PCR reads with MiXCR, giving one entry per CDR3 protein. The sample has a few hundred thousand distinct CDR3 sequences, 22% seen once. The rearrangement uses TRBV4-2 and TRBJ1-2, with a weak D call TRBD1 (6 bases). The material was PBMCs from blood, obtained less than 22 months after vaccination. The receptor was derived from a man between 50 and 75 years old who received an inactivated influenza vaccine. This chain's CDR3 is CASSYRTADGYTF. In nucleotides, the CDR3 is TGTGCCAGCAGCTATCGGACAGCGGATGGCTACACCTTC.